What follows is one T cell receptor (beta chain) and its context. This sample was taken from a study of blood T cell repertoires in COVID-19. Study context: Spain, Italy and the United States supplied samples that represented acute and convalescent COVID-19. In each case, the material was cDNA or gDNA derived from T cells, B-cell-depleted T cells, or PBMCs.

Unmatched junction bases numbered 7, after V lost 5 bases and J lost 3 bases. Per the germline V gene, CDR1 is SGDLS and CDR2 is YYNGEE. CDR3 length equals 15 residues. Methods used by the authors: Estimated nucleated cell counts came from reference gene primer amplification. The repertoire was sequenced with immunoSEQ multiplex PCR; TCRdb's copy has only in-frame clones and lacks some. The DNA was the basis for D and trimming; V, J and clone size are from that table. The profile shows a few hundred thousand clones, roughly 87% of them singletons. V usage is TRBV9 and J usage is TRBJ1-4; 7 bases match TRBD1. This TCR was sampled from a woman aged 50 to 65 who had recovered from COVID-19. Specimen: peripheral blood. The CDR3 reads CASSKQGTANEKLFF. The CDR3 bases are TGTGCCAGCAGTAAACAGGGGACGGCTAATGAAAAACTGTTTTTT.